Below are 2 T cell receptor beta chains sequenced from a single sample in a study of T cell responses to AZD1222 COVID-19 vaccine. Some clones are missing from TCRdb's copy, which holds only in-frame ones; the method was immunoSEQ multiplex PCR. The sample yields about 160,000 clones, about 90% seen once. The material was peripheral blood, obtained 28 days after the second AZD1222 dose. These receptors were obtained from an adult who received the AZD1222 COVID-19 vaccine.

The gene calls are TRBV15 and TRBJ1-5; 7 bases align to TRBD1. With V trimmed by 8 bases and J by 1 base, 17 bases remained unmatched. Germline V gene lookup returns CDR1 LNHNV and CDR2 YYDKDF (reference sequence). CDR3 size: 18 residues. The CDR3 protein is CATGPGGQVGKSNQPQHF. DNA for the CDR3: TGTGCCACCGGACCCGGAGGACAGGTGGGCAAGAGCAATCAGCCCCAGCATTTT.

The CDR3 loop reads CAAGSPDQPQHF. The CDR3 DNA reads TGTGCCGCCGGGTCCCCGGATCAGCCCCAGCATTTT. The gene calls are TRBV10-3 and TRBJ1-5, with no clear D. The CDR3 has 12 amino acids. V lost 11 bases and J 5 bases, leaving 13 bases between the germline ends. Germline V lookup: CDR1 ENHRY, CDR2 SYGVKD.